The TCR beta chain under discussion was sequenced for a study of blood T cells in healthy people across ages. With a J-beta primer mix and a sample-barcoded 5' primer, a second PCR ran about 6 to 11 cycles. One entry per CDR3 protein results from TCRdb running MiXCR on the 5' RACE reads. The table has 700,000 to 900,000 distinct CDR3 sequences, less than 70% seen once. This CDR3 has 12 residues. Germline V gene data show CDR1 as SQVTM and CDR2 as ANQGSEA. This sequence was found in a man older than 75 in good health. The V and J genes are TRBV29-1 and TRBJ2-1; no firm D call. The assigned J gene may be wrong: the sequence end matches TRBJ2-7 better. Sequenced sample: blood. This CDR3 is CSVEMGWDEQYF. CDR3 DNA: TGCAGCGTTGAAATGGGTTGGGATGAGCAGTACTTC.